These T cell receptor beta chains were read from a single sample in a study of T cells in Graves' hyperthyroidism and ophthalmopathy. TCRdb reanalysed the multiplex PCR reads using MiXCR and keeps one entry per CDR3 protein. This table holds some 350,000 distinct CDR3 sequences, roughly 15% found once. Sample: blood. These receptors were collected from a woman aged 60 to 75 with Graves' ophthalmopathy. Both conserved end residues are part of each CDR3. D genes are given only for firm matches. Rows give clone size only sometimes, using once, few, many, or a class for an expanded clone.

TRBD2	TRBV12-3/TRBV12-4	TRBJ2-3	once	CASSSSTSGFLYF	TGTGCCAGCAGTTCCAGCACTAGCGGGTTTTTGTATTTT
TRBD1	TRBV11-2	TRBJ1-1	-	CASSLNQGETEAFF	TGTGCCAGCAGCTTAAATCAGGGGGAGACTGAAGCTTTCTTT
-	TRBV28	TRBJ2-7	many	CASSPRRAGGAYEQYF	TGTGCCAGCAGTCCGCGACGTGCGGGTGGGGCTTACGAGCAGTACTTC
-	TRBV28	TRBJ1-1	-	CASFSGNTEAFF	TGTGCCAGCTTTAGTGGGAACACTGAAGCTTTCTTT
-	TRBV19	TRBJ2-5	few	CASSILGGRIETQYF	TGTGCCAGTAGTATTCTGGGGGGGCGAATTGAGACCCAGTACTTC
TRBD2	TRBV5-1	TRBJ2-3	few	CASSRTSGSSPDTQYF	TGCGCCAGCAGCCGGACTAGCGGGAGTTCCCCCGATACGCAGTATTTT
-	TRBV3-1	TRBJ2-5	many	CASSQTSSQYF	TGTGCCAGCAGTCAGACGAGTTCCCAGTACTTC
-	TRBV12-3/TRBV12-4	TRBJ2-1	-	CASRERPGGHEQFF	TGTGCCAGCAGGGAACGACCCGGGGGTCATGAGCAGTTCTTC
TRBD2	TRBV5-1	TRBJ2-1	many	CASSATGTSSVNEQFF	TGCGCCAGCAGCGCCACCGGGACTAGCTCAGTAAATGAGCAGTTCTTC
-	TRBV28	TRBJ2-7	many	CASSLSVGAPGGEQYF	TGTGCCAGCAGTTTATCGGTTGGGGCGCCCGGGGGCGAGCAGTACTTC
TRBD2	TRBV11-2	TRBJ2-1	many	CASSLLAGENYNEQFF	TGTGCCAGCAGCTTATTAGCGGGAGAGAACTACAATGAGCAGTTCTTC
-	TRBV11-2	TRBJ1-6	-	CASSRRGPSNNSPLHF	TGTGCCAGCAGCCGCAGGGGTCCTTCAAATAATTCACCCCTCCACTTT
-	TRBV12-3/TRBV12-4	TRBJ1-4	-	CASRGWATNEKLFF	TGTGCCAGCAGGGGGTGGGCAACTAATGAAAAACTGTTTTTT
TRBD1	TRBV6-1	TRBJ2-2	many	CASTQGARTGELFF	TGTGCCAGCACACAGGGGGCTAGGACCGGGGAGCTGTTTTTT
-	TRBV20-1	TRBJ1-5	few	CSAGLNSNQPQHF	TGCAGTGCTGGATTAAATAGCAATCAGCCCCAGCATTTT
-	TRBV15	TRBJ2-7	few	CATSRDPRDEQYF	TGTGCCACCAGCAGAGATCCCCGTGACGAGCAGTACTTC
TRBD2	TRBV28	TRBJ2-7	many	CASSLRILAVPGIYEQYF	TGTGCCAGCAGCCTACGAATCCTAGCGGTCCCAGGCATCTACGAGCAGTACTTC
-	TRBV6-1	TRBJ1-2	many	CATREVSYGYTF	TGTGCCACTAGGGAGGTTTCCTATGGCTACACCTTC